Shown below are 23 T cell receptor beta chains from a single sample sequenced in a study of cytomegalovirus exposure and HLA in healthy donors. PCR was performed using 60 Vbeta and 13 Jbeta primers. Here immunoSEQ multiplex PCR was the method, and the copy in TCRdb shows in-frame clones only, minus some. Here the sample spans roughly 130,000 clones, roughly three quarters being singletons. What was sequenced was PBMCs. The receptors were sampled from a man aged 18 to 35 in good health and CMV-seronegative.

The CDR3 DNA is TGCGCCAGCAGCTTCCGGGAAATTAATGAAAAACTGTTTTTT. It codes for CASSFREINEKLFF. V is TRBV5-1 and J is TRBJ1-4; D unresolved. Trimming removed 2 bases from V and 4 bases from J, with 9 bases in between. The CDR3 loop spans 14 amino acids. The germline V gene encodes CDR1 SGHRS and CDR2 YFSETQ.

The chain recombines TRBV5-1 with TRBJ1-6, with 8 bases that match TRBD1. The germline V gene has CDR1 SGHRS and CDR2 YFSETQ. CDR3 size: 16 residues. The junction had 9 bases not matched to a gene; V was cut back by 0 bases and J by 10 bases. CDR3 amino acids: CASSLDGQGALSPLHF. The CDR3 bases are TGCGCCAGCAGCTTGGACGGGCAGGGGGCCCTATCACCCCTCCACTTT.

The chain is built from TRBV9 and TRBJ1-3; D might be TRBD1 (6 bases). V was clipped by 0 bases and J by 4 bases, with 11 bases between them. Germline V CDR1 and CDR2: SGDLS, YYNGEE. The CDR3 is 15 residues long. In DNA, the CDR3 is TGTGCCAGCAGCGTAGCGGCAGGGGCAGGAAACACCATATATTTT. Its protein product is CASSVAAGAGNTIYF.

The chain carries TRBV7-6 and TRBJ2-2, with TRBD2 matching 11 bases. The V segment lost 5 bases and the J segment 7 bases; nucleotides outside the gene matches: 9. The germline V gene encodes CDR1 SGHVS and CDR2 FNYEAQ. The CDR3 spans 16 residues. The CDR3: CASSLLLAGGGGELFF. CDR3 coding DNA: TGTGCCAGCAGCCTCCTCCTAGCGGGAGGTGGCGGGGAGCTGTTTTTT.

CDR3 coding DNA: TGTGCCAGCAGACGTGAGGCTGAAGCTTTCTTT. Protein product: CASRREAEAFF. The rearrangement joins TRBV6-1 to TRBJ1-1; unclear D gene. The CDR3 extends over 11 amino acids. The ends were cut back, 6 bases at V and 6 bases at J, with 8 bases in the middle. CDR1 is MNHNS and CDR2 is SASEGT in the germline V gene.

The V and J genes are TRBV7-2 and TRBJ2-7; 11 nucleotides line up with TRBD1. Germline trimming cut 4 bases from V and 1 base from J; bases unmatched to any gene: 3. CDR1 is SGHTA, CDR2 FQGNSA, per germline. CDR3 length: 15 amino acids. CDR3 in amino acids: CASSSGTGGSYEQYF. The CDR3 DNA reads as TGTGCCAGCAGCTCGGGGACAGGGGGTTCCTACGAGCAGTACTTC.

The chain has TRBV9 and TRBJ2-2, with D tentatively TRBD1 (6 bases). CDR1 is SGDLS and CDR2 is YYNGEE in the germline V gene. Trimming left V 6 bases short and J 2 bases short, with 17 bases between. The CDR3 has 16 amino acids. This CDR3 reads CASTRLSGQNTGELFF. In nucleotides, the CDR3 is TGTGCCAGCACCCGATTATCGGGACAAAACACCGGGGAGCTGTTTTTT. The variable domain in full, with the rest retrieved from reference TRBV9 and TRBJ2-2, is DSGVTQTPKHLITATGQRVTLRCSPRSGDLSVYWYQQSLDQGLQFLIQYYNGEERAKGNILERFSAQQFPDLHSELNLSSLELGDSALYFCASTRLSGQNTGELFFGEGSRLTVL.

The V gene is TRBV29-1, the J gene TRBJ2-5, with 9 bases identical to TRBD2. The CDR3 has 14 residues. CDR1 is SQVTM, CDR2 ANQGSEA, per germline. Trimming took 7 bases from V and 11 from J; bases not matched to a gene: 17. The CDR3 is CSAKGRGGGGEQYF. The DNA for the CDR3 is TGCAGCGCCAAGGGGCGTGGGGGCGGGGGGGAGCAGTACTTC.

Written as DNA, the CDR3 is TGCGCCAGCAGCTTGTGGGGGACAGGTCCAGGAGCTTTCTTT. Amino acids: CASSLWGTGPGAFF. The chain employs TRBV5-1 and TRBJ1-1, with 8 bases matching TRBD1. The CDR3 has 14 amino acids. The V and J ends lost 1 base and 10 bases, in that order; junction bases with no gene match: 9. Germline CDR1 and CDR2: SGHRS and YFSETQ.

The chain combines TRBV27 with TRBJ1-1; tentative D call: TRBD1 (6 bases). Trimming took off 8 bases at V and 1 base at J, with 11 bases between the two ends. Germline CDR1 is MNHEY and CDR2 is SMNVEV (reference sequence). The CDR3 spans 13 residues. CDR3 DNA sequence: TGTGCCAGCGGACGGACAGAGAACACTGAAGCTTTCTTT. This encodes CASGRTENTEAFF.

This chain joins TRBV6-1 and TRBJ2-1; no reliable D call. The germline V and J ends were trimmed by 3 bases and 7 bases, with 4 bases remaining between them. This CDR3 is 11 amino acids long. In germline, CDR1 is MNHNS, CDR2 SASEGT. CDR3 sequence: CASSDLNEQFF. Here the CDR3 DNA reads TGTGCCAGCAGTGACTTAAATGAGCAGTTCTTC.

This clone was counted a few times. V is TRBV6-6 and J is TRBJ1-1; tentative D call: TRBD1 (6 bases). The germline gives CDR1 MNHNY, CDR2 SVGAGI (reference sequence). V was shortened by 1 base and J by 5 bases, with 11 bases between the two germline ends. This CDR3 is built from 14 residues. The CDR3 DNA is TGTGCCAGCAGTTACTTTGGGGGCCCGACTGAAGCTTTCTTT. Translation gives CASSYFGGPTEAFF.

This chain joins TRBV19 and TRBJ2-2; a possible D gene is TRBD2 (6 bases). The germline CDR1 and CDR2 sequences are LNHDA and SQIVND (reference sequence). V lost 8 bases and J 4 bases, leaving 11 bases between the germline ends. There are 13 residues in the CDR3. The CDR3 sequence: CASLGRGTGELFF. In nucleotides, the CDR3 is TGTGCCAGTTTAGGGCGGGGCACCGGGGAGCTGTTTTTT.

In this sample, this clone turned up a few times. The V and J genes are TRBV6-4 and TRBJ2-6; tentatively, D is TRBD2 (6 bases). The CDR3 consists of 17 residues. The V end lost 8 bases, the J end lost 0 bases, and 17 bases lay between the germline ends. Germline CDR1 is MRHNA and CDR2 is SNTAGT. DNA for the CDR3: TGTGCCAGCTCCGGCGGGACGGCGTCCTCTGGGGCCAACGTCCTGACTTTC. Translating it yields CASSGGTASSGANVLTF.

This chain links TRBV28 with TRBJ2-3, with D possibly matching TRBD1 (6 bases). CDR3 length: 14 residues. Germline loops: CDR1 MDHEN, CDR2 SYDVKM. Deletions cut 4 bases from V and 2 bases from J, with 10 bases between. The CDR3 reads CASSSPGATDTQYF. CDR3 nucleotides: TGTGCCAGCAGTTCACCAGGGGCCACAGATACGCAGTATTTT.

The CDR3 reads CSANAVGEQFF. CDR3 nucleotide sequence: TGCAGTGCTAACGCGGTCGGCGAGCAGTTCTTC. The V gene is TRBV20-1, the J gene TRBJ2-1; D call uncertain. CDR1 DFQATT and CDR2 SNEGSKA come from the germline V gene (reference sequence). The CDR3 extends over 11 amino acids. V was trimmed by 4 bases and J by 10 bases, leaving 11 bases between them.

The chain combines TRBV5-1 with TRBJ2-1; D gene uncertain. The CDR3 is 14 residues long. The germline V gene encodes CDR1 SGHRS and CDR2 YFSETQ. V lost 3 bases and J 8 bases, leaving 15 bases between the germline ends. CDR3 residues: CASSSRSSSDEQFF. CDR3 DNA: TGCGCCAGCAGCTCCCGCTCTAGTTCTGATGAGCAGTTCTTC. Drawing the rest from reference TRBV5-1 and TRBJ2-1, the complete variable domain is KAGVTQTPRYLIKTRGQQVTLSCSPISGHRSVSWYQQTPGQGLQFLFEYFSETQRNKGNFPGRFSGRQFSNSRSEMNVSTLELGDSALYLCASSSRSSSDEQFFGPGTRLTVL.

Here the CDR3 reads CASSVSPRNEQFF. The CDR3 region has the DNA TGTGCCAGCAGTGTGAGCCCCCGCAATGAGCAGTTCTTC. The chain has TRBV25-1 and TRBJ2-1; D is undetermined. The CDR3 has 13 residues. In germline, CDR1 is MGHDK, CDR2 SYGVNS. V was trimmed by 4 bases and J by 6 bases, leaving 10 bases between them.

This chain links TRBV19 with TRBJ2-7, with 11 bases matching TRBD1. The trim removed 5 bases at V and 4 bases at J, leaving 7 bases unmatched. The germline V gene has CDR1 LNHDA and CDR2 SQIVND (reference sequence). The CDR3 loop spans 15 amino acids. The CDR3 sequence is CASSLGTGGGYEQYV. CDR3 sequence (DNA): TGTGCCAGTAGTCTCGGGACAGGGGGAGGATACGAGCAGTACGTC.

This rearrangement joins TRBV2 to TRBJ1-1, with TRBD1 matching 12 bases. CDR1 SNHLY and CDR2 FYNNEI come from the germline V gene. V lost 6 bases to trimming and J lost 10 bases; unmatched junction nucleotides: 6. CDR3 length: 13 residues. The CDR3 reads CASRGDRGLSAFF. CDR3 DNA: TGTGCCAGCAGAGGGGACAGGGGGCTTTCAGCTTTCTTT.

The chain recombines TRBV28 with TRBJ2-2; 14 bases are shared with TRBD2. The CDR3 has 19 amino acids. V was pared by 7 bases and J by 4 bases, with 14 bases of the junction left unmatched. The germline CDR1 and CDR2 sequences are MDHEN and SYDVKM. CDR3 bases: TGTGCCAGCACCTTCGGGACTAGCGGGAGAAGAGGCCGCACCGGGGAGCTGTTTTTT. Its translation: CASTFGTSGRRGRTGELFF.

This CDR3 reads CASSLVFSGQGEKLFF. The CDR3 DNA sequence: TGTGCCAGCAGTCTCGTCTTTTCAGGTCAGGGTGAAAAACTGTTTTTT. This chain links TRBV2 with TRBJ1-4; D might be TRBD1 (5 bases). The CDR3 has 16 residues. Per germline, CDR1 SNHLY and CDR2 FYNNEI. V lost 5 bases and J lost 7, with 20 bases in between. Drawing the rest from reference TRBV2 and TRBJ1-4, the complete variable domain is EPEVTQTPSHQVTQMGQEVILRCVPISNHLYFYWYRQILGQKVEFLVSFYNNEISEKSEIFDDQFSVERPDGSNFTLKIRSTKLEDSAMYFCASSLVFSGQGEKLFFGSGTQLSVL.

The rearrangement uses TRBV9 and TRBJ2-2; the match to TRBD2 covers 10 bases. Germline CDR1 is SGDLS and CDR2 is YYNGEE. The CDR3 totals 15 residues. The V gene end was trimmed by 4 bases and the J gene end by 7 bases; junction bases not matched to a gene: 7. In DNA form, the CDR3 reads TGTGCCAGCAGCCCCCAGCGGGAGGGGGTCGGGGAGCTGTTTTTT. Its translation is CASSPQREGVGELFF.